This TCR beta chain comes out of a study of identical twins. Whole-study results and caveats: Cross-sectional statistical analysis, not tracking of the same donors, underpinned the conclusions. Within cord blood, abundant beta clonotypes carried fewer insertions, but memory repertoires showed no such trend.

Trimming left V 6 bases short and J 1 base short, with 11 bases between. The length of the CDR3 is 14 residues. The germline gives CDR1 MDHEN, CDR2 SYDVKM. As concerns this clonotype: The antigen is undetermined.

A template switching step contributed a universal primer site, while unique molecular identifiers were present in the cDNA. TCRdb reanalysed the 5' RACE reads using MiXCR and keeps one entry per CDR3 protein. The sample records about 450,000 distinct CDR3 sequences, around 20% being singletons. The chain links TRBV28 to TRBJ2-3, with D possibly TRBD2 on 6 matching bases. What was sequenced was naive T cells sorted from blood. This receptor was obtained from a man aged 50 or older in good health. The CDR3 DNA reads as TGTGCCAGCAGCCCCCCGGGGGGCACAGATACGCAGTATTTT. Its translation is CASSPPGGTDTQYF.